This TCR beta chain was obtained from a study of T cells after yellow fever vaccination. Template-switching 5'RACE yielded the TCR cDNA; a universal primer site and UMIs were added in the process. One entry per CDR3 protein results from TCRdb running MiXCR on the 5' RACE reads. The table records roughly 500,000 distinct CDR3 sequences, 15% to 20% of them present only once. This receptor was taken from a man younger than 45 who received the YFV17D yellow fever vaccine. The starting material was PBMCs, obtained 15 days after the yellow fever booster vaccination.

Written as DNA, the CDR3 is TGCGCCAGCAGCTGGGGAGAAGCGGGCTACGAGCAGTACTTC. This gives the protein CASSWGEAGYEQYF. The J gene is TRBJ2-7, the V gene TRBV5-1; the D gene is possibly TRBD2 (6 bases). The CDR3 loop spans 14 amino acids. Germline lookup yields CDR1 SGHRS and CDR2 YFSETQ. Trimming stripped 3 bases from V and 3 bases from J, with 13 bases between.